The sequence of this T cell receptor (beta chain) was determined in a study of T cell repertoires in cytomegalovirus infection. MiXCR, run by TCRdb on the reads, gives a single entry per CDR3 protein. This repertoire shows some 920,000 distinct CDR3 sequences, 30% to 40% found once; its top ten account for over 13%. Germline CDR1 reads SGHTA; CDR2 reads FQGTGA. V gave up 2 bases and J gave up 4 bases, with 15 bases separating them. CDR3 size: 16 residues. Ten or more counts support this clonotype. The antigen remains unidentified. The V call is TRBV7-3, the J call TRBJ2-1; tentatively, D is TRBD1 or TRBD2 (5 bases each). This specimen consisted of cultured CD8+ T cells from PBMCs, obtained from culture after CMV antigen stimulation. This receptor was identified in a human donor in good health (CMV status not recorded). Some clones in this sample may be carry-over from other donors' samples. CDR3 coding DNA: TGTGCCAGCAGCTTATTGGTGGGGGAAAAATACAATGAGCAGTTCTTC. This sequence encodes CASSLLVGEKYNEQFF.